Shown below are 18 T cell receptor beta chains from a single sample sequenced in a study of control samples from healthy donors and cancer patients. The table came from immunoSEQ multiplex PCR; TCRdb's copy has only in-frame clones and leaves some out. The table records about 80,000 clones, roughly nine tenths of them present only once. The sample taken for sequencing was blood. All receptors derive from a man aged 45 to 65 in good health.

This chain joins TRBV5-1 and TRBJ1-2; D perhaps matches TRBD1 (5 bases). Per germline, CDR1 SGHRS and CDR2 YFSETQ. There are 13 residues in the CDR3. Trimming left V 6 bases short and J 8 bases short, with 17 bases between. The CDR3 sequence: CASNTGPGAGYTF. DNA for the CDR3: TGCGCCAGCAACACAGGTCCCGGAGCGGGCTACACCTTC.

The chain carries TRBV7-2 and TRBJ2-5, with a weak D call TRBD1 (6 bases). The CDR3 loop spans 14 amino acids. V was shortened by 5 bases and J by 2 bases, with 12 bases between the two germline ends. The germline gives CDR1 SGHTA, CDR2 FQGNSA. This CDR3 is CASSPYRAQETQYF. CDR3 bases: TGTGCCAGCAGCCCCTACAGGGCTCAAGAGACCCAGTACTTC.

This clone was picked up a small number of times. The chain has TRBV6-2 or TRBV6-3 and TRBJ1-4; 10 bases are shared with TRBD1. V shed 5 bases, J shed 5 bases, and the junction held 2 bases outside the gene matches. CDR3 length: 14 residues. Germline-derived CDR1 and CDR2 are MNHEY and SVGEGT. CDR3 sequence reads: CASSGTGENEKLFF. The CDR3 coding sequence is TGTGCCAGCAGTGGGACAGGGGAAAATGAAAAACTGTTTTTT.

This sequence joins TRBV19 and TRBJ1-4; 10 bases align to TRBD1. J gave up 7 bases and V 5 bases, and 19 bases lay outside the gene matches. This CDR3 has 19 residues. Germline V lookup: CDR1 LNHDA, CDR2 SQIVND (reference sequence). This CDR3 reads CASSARTGGTLYRGEKLFF. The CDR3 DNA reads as TGTGCCAGTAGTGCACGGACAGGGGGAACGCTTTATCGGGGTGAAAAACTGTTTTTT.

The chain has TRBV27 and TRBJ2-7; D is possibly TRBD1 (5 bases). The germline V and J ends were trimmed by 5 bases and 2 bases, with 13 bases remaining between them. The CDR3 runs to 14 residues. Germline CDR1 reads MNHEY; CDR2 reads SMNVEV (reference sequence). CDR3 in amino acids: CASSLDRNTYEQYF. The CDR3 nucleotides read TGTGCCAGCAGTCTCGACAGAAACACCTACGAGCAGTACTTC.

The CDR3 reads CASSFTPEGGELFF. The CDR3 bases are TGTGCCAGCAGCTTTACCCCAGAAGGCGGGGAGCTGTTTTTT. This sequence joins TRBV7-6 and TRBJ2-2; no firm D call. With 3 bases removed from V and 7 bases from J, the gap between germline ends came to 12 bases. Germline CDR1 is SGHVS and CDR2 is FNYEAQ. The CDR3 contains 14 residues.

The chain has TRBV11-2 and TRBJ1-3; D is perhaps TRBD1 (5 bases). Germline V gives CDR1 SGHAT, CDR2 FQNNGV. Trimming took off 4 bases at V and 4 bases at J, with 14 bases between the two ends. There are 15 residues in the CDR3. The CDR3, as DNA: TGTGCCAGCAGCTCGACCACAGGTGTAGGAAACACCATATATTTT. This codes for CASSSTTGVGNTIYF.

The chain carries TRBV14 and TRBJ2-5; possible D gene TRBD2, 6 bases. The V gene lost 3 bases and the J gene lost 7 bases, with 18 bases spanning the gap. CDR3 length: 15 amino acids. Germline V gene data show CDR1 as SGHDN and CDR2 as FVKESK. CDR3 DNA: TGTGCCAGCAGCCAGGTCGCAGGGCTCGGGGGGACCCAGTACTTC. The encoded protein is CASSQVAGLGGTQYF.

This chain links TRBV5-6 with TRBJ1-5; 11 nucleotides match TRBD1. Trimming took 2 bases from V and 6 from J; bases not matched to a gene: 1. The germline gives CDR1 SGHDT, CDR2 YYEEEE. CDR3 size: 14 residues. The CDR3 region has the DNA TGTGCCAGCAGCTTCGGGACAGGGGGTCAGCCCCAGCATTTT. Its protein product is CASSFGTGGQPQHF.

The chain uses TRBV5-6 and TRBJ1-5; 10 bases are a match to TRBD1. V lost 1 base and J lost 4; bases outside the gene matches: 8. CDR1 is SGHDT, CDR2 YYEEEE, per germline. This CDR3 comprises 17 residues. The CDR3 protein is CASSLKRDRGSNQPQHF. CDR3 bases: TGTGCCAGCAGCTTGAAGCGGGACAGGGGTTCAAATCAGCCCCAGCATTTT.

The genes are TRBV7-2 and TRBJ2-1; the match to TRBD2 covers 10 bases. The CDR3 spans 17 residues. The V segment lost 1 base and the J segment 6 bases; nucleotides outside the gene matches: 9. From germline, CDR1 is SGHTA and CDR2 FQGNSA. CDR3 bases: TGTGCCAGCAGCTTAGTGATCGGAGCGGGGGGGCCCAATGAGCAGTTCTTC. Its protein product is CASSLVIGAGGPNEQFF.

CDR3 sequence reads: CASSQSISTDTQYF. The CDR3 region has the DNA TGTGCCAGCAGCCAATCAATTTCCACAGATACGCAGTATTTT. The V call is TRBV3-1 (or the pseudogene TRBV3-2), the J call TRBJ2-3; D unclear. The CDR3 length is 14 residues. Trimming took off 2 bases at V and 2 bases at J, with 8 bases between the two ends. CDR1 and CDR2 from the germline V gene are LGHDT and YNNKEL (reference sequence).

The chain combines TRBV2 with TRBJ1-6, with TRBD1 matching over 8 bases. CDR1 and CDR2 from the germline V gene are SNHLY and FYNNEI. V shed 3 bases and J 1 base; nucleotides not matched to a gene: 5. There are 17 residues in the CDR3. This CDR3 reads CASSERQGASYNSPLHF. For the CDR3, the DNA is TGTGCCAGCAGTGAGCGGCAGGGGGCTTCCTATAATTCACCCCTCCACTTT. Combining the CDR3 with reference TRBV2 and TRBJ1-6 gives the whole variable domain EPEVTQTPSHQVTQMGQEVILRCVPISNHLYFYWYRQILGQKVEFLVSFYNNEISEKSEIFDDQFSVERPDGSNFTLKIRSTKLEDSAMYFCASSERQGASYNSPLHFGNGTRLTVT.

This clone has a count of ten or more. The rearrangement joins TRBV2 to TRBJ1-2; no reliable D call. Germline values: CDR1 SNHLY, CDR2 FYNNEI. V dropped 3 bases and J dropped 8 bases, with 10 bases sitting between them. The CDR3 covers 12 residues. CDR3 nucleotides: TGTGCCAGCAGTGACAGGCGAACCGGCTACACCTTC. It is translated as CASSDRRTGYTF.

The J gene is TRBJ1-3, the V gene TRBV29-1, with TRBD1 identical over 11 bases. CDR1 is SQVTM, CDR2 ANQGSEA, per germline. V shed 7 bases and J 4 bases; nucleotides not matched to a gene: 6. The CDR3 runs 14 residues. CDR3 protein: CSAGDRGYGNTIYF. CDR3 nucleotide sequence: TGCAGCGCCGGGGACAGGGGGTACGGAAACACCATATATTTT.

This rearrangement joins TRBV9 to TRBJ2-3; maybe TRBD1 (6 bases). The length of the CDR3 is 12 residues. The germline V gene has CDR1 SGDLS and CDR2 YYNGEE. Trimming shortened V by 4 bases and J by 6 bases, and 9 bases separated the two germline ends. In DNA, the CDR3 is TGTGCCAGCAGCCCCCAGGGGGATACGCAGTATTTT. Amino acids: CASSPQGDTQYF.

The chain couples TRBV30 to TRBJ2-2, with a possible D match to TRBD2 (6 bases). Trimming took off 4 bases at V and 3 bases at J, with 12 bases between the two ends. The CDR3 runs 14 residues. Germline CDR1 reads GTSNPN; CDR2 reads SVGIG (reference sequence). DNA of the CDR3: TGTGCCTGGAAGGCGGGAAGACACACCGGGGAGCTGTTTTTT. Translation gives CAWKAGRHTGELFF.

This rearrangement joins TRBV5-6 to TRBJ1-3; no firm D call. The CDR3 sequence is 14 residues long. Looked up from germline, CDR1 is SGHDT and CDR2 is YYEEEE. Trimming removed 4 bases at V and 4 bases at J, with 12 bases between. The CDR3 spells CASSLAFFGNTIYF. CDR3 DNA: TGTGCCAGCAGCCTCGCTTTTTTCGGAAACACCATATATTTT.